Below, 32 T cell receptor beta chains from the same sample are listed, as sequenced in a study of blood T cell repertoires in COVID-19. Assay used: immunoSEQ multiplex PCR; TCRdb lists only in-frame clones, some missing. Counted here are a few hundred thousand clones, approximately 87% occurring once; the ten biggest clones make up roughly 4.6%. Sequencing was carried out using peripheral blood. Every receptor here comes from a man aged 55 to 70 who had recovered from COVID-19.

This rearrangement joins TRBV5-6 to TRBJ2-2; maybe TRBD1 (5 bases). Trimming pared 6 bases from V and 4 bases from J, leaving 16 bases between. CDR1 is SGHDT, CDR2 YYEEEE, per germline. CDR3 length: 15 amino acids. The CDR3 protein is CASIVRTSATGELFF. The CDR3 coding sequence is TGTGCCAGCATCGTCCGGACAAGCGCCACCGGGGAGCTGTTTTTT.

V gene TRBV3-1 (or the pseudogene TRBV3-2) combines with J gene TRBJ2-3; 8 bases are a match to TRBD2. The CDR3 spans 15 residues. Germline assignment: CDR1 LGHDT and CDR2 YNNKEL (reference sequence). Unmatched junction bases numbered 9, after V lost 6 bases and J lost 4 bases. The CDR3 DNA follows: TGTGCCAGCAGTCCCTGGCGGGGGGCCTCAGATACGCAGTATTTT. Its protein product is CASSPWRGASDTQYF.

V gene TRBV27 combines with J gene TRBJ1-6; TRBD1 agrees at 11 bases. Germline V lookup: CDR1 MNHEY, CDR2 SMNVEV (reference sequence). Trimming took 10 bases from V and 9 from J; bases not matched to a gene: 5. The CDR3 is 13 amino acids. CDR3 residues: CAIGQGALSPLHF. The CDR3 region has the DNA TGTGCCATCGGACAGGGGGCTCTTTCACCCCTCCACTTT.

The V and J genes are TRBV28 and TRBJ2-3, with TRBD1 matching over 11 bases. The CDR3 is 15 residues long. After removal of 7 bases from V and 6 bases from J, the junction contained 9 bases not matched to a gene. Germline V gene sequence: CDR1 MDHEN, CDR2 SYDVKM. CDR3 sequence: CASTFPGTGGDTQYF. CDR3 nucleotides: TGTGCCAGCACCTTCCCCGGGACAGGGGGTGATACGCAGTATTTT.

This clone has just a few counts. The rearrangement uses TRBV25-1 and TRBJ2-5; 7 nucleotides align to TRBD2. Trimming took 6 bases from V and 2 from J; bases not matched to a gene: 9. The CDR3 consists of 15 residues. The germline V gene has CDR1 MGHDK and CDR2 SYGVNS. In DNA form, the CDR3 reads TGTGCCAGCAGCGCGGCCCGGGGACTACAAGAGACCCAGTACTTC. Its protein is CASSAARGLQETQYF.

The chain is built from TRBV21-1 and TRBJ1-1; the D call TRBD1 from the table was never checked on the DNA. TRBV21-1 represents a pseudogene. The CDR3 spans 14 residues. The CDR3 DNA reads TGTGCCAGCACTTCGGGACATTTGAACACTGAAGCTTTCTTT. Its protein is CASTSGHLNTEAFF.

The chain links TRBV11-1 to TRBJ1-4; D is ambiguous. V lost 1 base and J lost 8, with 8 bases in between. CDR1 and CDR2 (germline): SGHAT, FQDESV (reference sequence). The CDR3 has 13 residues. The DNA of the CDR3 is TGTGCCAGCAGCTTAGGCAGCGGCGAAAAACTGTTTTTT. Its protein product is CASSLGSGEKLFF.

V usage is TRBV5-1 and J usage is TRBJ2-5; a possible D gene is TRBD1 (6 bases). V was pared by 6 bases and J by 5 bases, with 20 bases between. CDR1 SGHRS and CDR2 YFSETQ come from the germline V gene. The CDR3 totals 15 residues. The CDR3 DNA sequence: TGCGCCAGCACCAACGACGGGCCAGGGGTGGAGACCCAGTACTTC. It translates to CASTNDGPGVETQYF.

This clone was observed a few times. The V gene is TRBV6-5, the J gene TRBJ2-1; TRBD2 agrees at 9 bases. CDR3 size: 14 residues. Looked up from germline, CDR1 is MNHEY and CDR2 is SVGAGI. V was pared by 6 bases and J by 7 bases, with 7 bases of the junction left unmatched. The CDR3 here is CASRLAGPENEQFF. The CDR3 DNA sequence: TGTGCCAGCAGACTAGCGGGTCCAGAGAATGAGCAGTTCTTC.

V is TRBV28 and J is TRBJ1-1; D remains ambiguous. The V gene lost 5 bases and the J gene lost 6 bases, with 10 bases spanning the gap. CDR1 and CDR2 from the germline V gene are MDHEN and SYDVKM. This CDR3 is built from 12 residues. The CDR3 region has the DNA TGTGCCAGCAGTCCTCTCACGGCTGAAGCTTTCTTT. Its protein is CASSPLTAEAFF.

As regards this clone: In the same sample, other DNA sequences code for this CDR3. The DNA for the CDR3 is TGCGCCAGCAGCCTAGCGGGAGGCACAGATACGCAGTATTTT. Amino acid sequence: CASSLAGGTDTQYF. This rearrangement joins TRBV5-1 to TRBJ2-3, with 10 positions matching TRBD2. Germline V lookup: CDR1 SGHRS, CDR2 YFSETQ. J gave up 1 base and V 4 bases, and 0 bases lay outside the gene matches. CDR3 length equals 14 residues. Looking up the rest from reference TRBV5-1 and TRBJ2-3 gives the full variable domain: KAGVTQTPRYLIKTRGQQVTLSCSPISGHRSVSWYQQTPGQGLQFLFEYFSETQRNKGNFPGRFSGRQFSNSRSEMNVSTLELGDSALYLCASSLAGGTDTQYFGPGTRLTVL.

This chain links TRBV2 with TRBJ1-3, with 8 bases lining up with TRBD1. The CDR3 is made up of 15 amino acids. Germline CDR1 SNHLY, CDR2 FYNNEI. J gave up 0 bases and V 7 bases, and 5 bases lay outside the gene matches. In nucleotides, the CDR3 is TGTGCCAGCAAGGGACAGGTGCTCTCTGGAAACACCATATATTTT. Translation: CASKGQVLSGNTIYF.

The chain links TRBV18 to TRBJ2-7, with TRBD2 identical over 10 bases. Germline loops: CDR1 KGHSH, CDR2 LQKENI. After removal of 0 bases from V and 6 bases from J, the junction contained 11 bases not matched to a gene. The CDR3 covers 17 residues. The CDR3 DNA follows: TGTGCCAGCTCACCACCTGGGAGTCTAGCGGGAGCCAGCGAGCAGTACTTC. Encoded protein: CASSPPGSLAGASEQYF.

The V gene is TRBV19, the J gene TRBJ1-4; 8 bases line up with TRBD1. Looked up from germline, CDR1 is LNHDA and CDR2 is SQIVND (reference sequence). This CDR3 comprises 16 residues. Trimming removed 5 bases from V and 6 bases from J; junction bases left unmatched: 11. For the CDR3, the DNA is TGTGCCAGTAGTTCCGGACAGGGTGTAAGTTATGAAAAACTGTTTTTT. Protein sequence: CASSSGQGVSYEKLFF. Full variable domain (rest looked up from reference TRBV19 and TRBJ1-4): DGGITQSPKYLFRKEGQNVTLSCEQNLNHDAMYWYRQDPGQGLRLIYYSQIVNDFQKGDIAEGYSVSREKKESFPLTVTSAQKNPTAFYLCASSSGQGVSYEKLFFGSGTQLSVL.

V and J are TRBV7-2 and TRBJ2-7, with D unclear. This CDR3 has 14 residues. Germline CDR1 reads SGHTA; CDR2 reads FQGNSA. V was shortened by 3 bases and J by 6 bases, with 15 bases between the two germline ends. CDR3 bases: TGTGCCAGCAGCTTCCAAGAGTCCTTCGGCGAGCAGTACTTC. As protein: CASSFQESFGEQYF.

The CDR3 sequence is CASYPGWGPYEQYF. In DNA, the CDR3 is TGTGCCAGCTACCCCGGGTGGGGCCCCTACGAGCAGTACTTC. This chain uses TRBV2 with TRBJ2-7; possibly TRBD1 for D (5 bases). V dropped 8 bases and J dropped 2 bases, with 16 bases sitting between them. The CDR3 is 14 amino acids. CDR1 and CDR2 (germline): SNHLY, FYNNEI.

This clone showed up just a few times. In DNA form, the CDR3 reads TGTGCCAGCAGCTTGGGGACAGCCTATGGCTACACCTTC. This sequence encodes CASSLGTAYGYTF. The chain has TRBV5-8 and TRBJ1-2, with a possible D match to TRBD1 (6 bases). The V gene's germline CDR1 is SGHTS and CDR2 YDEGEE. The CDR3 is made up of 13 amino acids. The V and J ends lost 0 bases and 4 bases respectively, with 7 bases between them. Using reference TRBV5-8 and TRBJ1-2 for the parts outside the CDR3, the full variable domain is EAGVTQSPTHLIKTRGQQATLRCSPISGHTSVYWYQQALGLGLQFLLWYDEGEERNRGNFPPRFSGRQFPNYSSELNVNALELEDSALYLCASSLGTAYGYTFGSGTRLTVV.

This clone was recorded once. The V and J genes are TRBV28 and TRBJ2-1; 8 bases line up with TRBD2. Germline CDR1 is MDHEN and CDR2 is SYDVKM. The CDR3 is 15 amino acids. With V trimmed by 4 bases and J by 4 bases, 6 bases remained unmatched. The CDR3 bases are TGTGCCAGCAGTTCGCGGGGGGCGTGGTACAATGAGCAGTTCTTC. Translation gives CASSSRGAWYNEQFF.

The chain employs TRBV25-1 and TRBJ2-6; no clear D gene. CDR1 is MGHDK, CDR2 SYGVNS, per germline. V shed 4 bases and J shed 7 bases, with 8 bases lying between them. The length of the CDR3 is 13 residues. The CDR3 nucleotides are TGTGCCAGCAGTGGAAATAGCGCCAACGTCCTGACTTTC. It is translated as CASSGNSANVLTF.

The J gene is TRBJ1-4, the V gene TRBV29-1; no clear D gene. Germline-derived CDR1 and CDR2 are SQVTM and ANQGSEA. The CDR3 contains 12 residues. Deletions cut 7 bases from V and 8 bases from J, with 14 bases between. CDR3 DNA: TGCAGCGGCGGCCGGGGTGGGGAAAAACTGTTTTTT. Residues: CSGGRGGEKLFF.

The chain is built from TRBV28 and TRBJ2-6, with 8 bases identical to TRBD1. The CDR3 totals 17 residues. The junction had 4 bases not matched to a gene; V was cut back by 3 bases and J by 0 bases. Germline CDR1 MDHEN, CDR2 SYDVKM. The CDR3 region has the DNA TGTGCCAGCAGTTTGACAGGGGCCGGCTCTGGGGCCAACGTCCTGACTTTC. This translates into CASSLTGAGSGANVLTF.

V is TRBV6-5 and J is TRBJ1-4, with D possibly being TRBD1 (5 bases). The V end was cut by 6 bases, the J end by 0 bases, with 11 bases between. The germline gives CDR1 MNHEY, CDR2 SVGAGI. The CDR3 runs 15 residues. The CDR3 DNA sequence: TGTGCCAGCAGGGATACAGGAGCAACTAATGAAAAACTGTTTTTT. Amino acid sequence: CASRDTGATNEKLFF.

This chain links TRBV27 with TRBJ1-1; a weak D match, TRBD1 (6 bases). Germline V gives CDR1 MNHEY, CDR2 SMNVEV (reference sequence). The CDR3 spans 13 residues. V was clipped by 10 bases and J by 1 base, with 13 bases between them. The CDR3 loop reads CATKGGENTEAFF. The CDR3 nucleotides are TGTGCCACTAAGGGGGGGGAGAACACTGAAGCTTTCTTT.

V and J are TRBV6-1 and TRBJ1-2; weak D call: TRBD1 (6 bases). The V end lost 0 bases, the J end lost 8 bases, and 16 bases lay between the germline ends. Looked up from germline, CDR1 is MNHNS and CDR2 is SASEGT. The CDR3 loop spans 15 amino acids. DNA of the CDR3: TGTGCCAGCAGTGAAGCGGGGGGGCTGTTGGGAGGCTACACCTTC. Protein: CASSEAGGLLGGYTF.

The V call is TRBV29-1, the J call TRBJ2-1, with 7 positions matching TRBD1. After removal of 7 bases from V and 2 bases from J, the junction contained 8 bases not matched to a gene. The germline CDR1 and CDR2 sequences are SQVTM and ANQGSEA. CDR3 length: 14 residues. The CDR3 is CSAPTGQAYNEQFF. Here the CDR3 DNA reads TGCAGCGCCCCCACTGGACAGGCCTACAATGAGCAGTTCTTC.

Details on this clone: Other DNA sequences of this sample code for an identical CDR3. The V and J genes are TRBV18 and TRBJ2-1, with 9 positions matching TRBD1. Trimming removed 1 base from V and 3 bases from J; junction bases left unmatched: 4. Per the germline V gene, CDR1 is KGHSH and CDR2 is LQKENI. The length of the CDR3 is 16 residues. The CDR3 spells CASSPLGTGSYNEQFF. CDR3 nucleotides: TGTGCCAGCTCACCACTCGGGACAGGGAGCTACAATGAGCAGTTCTTC. Based on the CDR3 plus reference TRBV18 and TRBJ2-1, the full variable domain is NAGVMQNPRHLVRRRGQEARLRCSPMKGHSHVYWYRQLPEEGLKFMVYLQKENIIDESGMPKERFSAEFPKEGPSILRIQQVVRGDSAAYFCASSPLGTGSYNEQFFGPGTRLTVL.

The V gene is TRBV5-5, the J gene TRBJ1-1, with D possibly TRBD1 on 5 matching bases. V was shortened by 2 bases and J by 3 bases, with 20 bases between the two germline ends. The CDR3 is 17 amino acids. CDR1 SGHKS and CDR2 YYEKEE come from the germline V gene (reference sequence). Here the CDR3 reads CASSLYPGTGGDTEAFF. CDR3 DNA sequence: TGTGCCAGCAGCTTATACCCAGGGACGGGGGGAGACACTGAAGCTTTCTTT.

This chain links TRBV5-1 with TRBJ2-7; 7 bases are a match to TRBD2. The trim removed 4 bases at V and 5 bases at J, leaving 15 bases unmatched. CDR3 size: 16 residues. Germline loops: CDR1 SGHRS, CDR2 YFSETQ. Here the CDR3 reads CASSTRGGGGMNEQYF. The CDR3 nucleotides read TGCGCCAGCAGCACTAGGGGCGGCGGGGGAATGAACGAGCAGTACTTC.

The chain links TRBV7-6 to TRBJ2-7; 8 bases agree with TRBD2. There are 13 residues in the CDR3. CDR1 is SGHVS, CDR2 FNYEAQ, per germline. Germline trimming cut 5 bases from V and 6 bases from J; bases unmatched to any gene: 6. The CDR3 loop reads CASSPGGVTEQYF. The CDR3 region has the DNA TGTGCCAGCAGCCCCGGGGGGGTTACCGAGCAGTACTTC. The full variable domain, its missing parts supplied by reference TRBV7-6 and TRBJ2-7, is GAGVSQSPRYKVTKRGQDVALRCDPISGHVSLYWYRQALGQGPEFLTYFNYEAQQDKSGLPNDRFSAERPEGSISTLTIQRTEQRDSAMYRCASSPGGVTEQYFGPGTRLTVT.

This clone was found once. V is TRBV5-6 and J is TRBJ2-7; TRBD1 matches 8 bases. The CDR3 loop spans 18 amino acids. Germline assignment: CDR1 SGHDT and CDR2 YYEEEE. The V segment lost 1 base and the J segment 4 bases; nucleotides outside the gene matches: 16. DNA of the CDR3: TGTGCCAGCAGCTTGCGTTTTCCACAGACAGGGGAGAATTACGAGCAGTACTTC. This translates into CASSLRFPQTGENYEQYF.

This clone was detected once. This chain links TRBV30 with TRBJ2-2, with D possibly TRBD1 on 6 matching bases. Germline CDR1 reads GTSNPN; CDR2 reads SVGIG (reference sequence). This CDR3 has 13 amino acids. V dropped 5 bases and J dropped 6 bases, with 13 bases sitting between them. DNA of the CDR3: TGTGCCTGGGGCCGACAGGTTTCCGGGGAGCTGTTTTTT. Protein sequence: CAWGRQVSGELFF.

This chain connects TRBV5-6 to TRBJ1-3, with a tentative D call TRBD1 (5 bases). Germline V CDR1 and CDR2: SGHDT, YYEEEE. The CDR3 spans 16 residues. V was trimmed by 0 bases and J by 2 bases, leaving 12 bases between them. This CDR3 reads CASSLEGVGTGNTIYF. In DNA form, the CDR3 reads TGTGCCAGCAGCTTGGAAGGGGTTGGGACTGGAAACACCATATATTTT.